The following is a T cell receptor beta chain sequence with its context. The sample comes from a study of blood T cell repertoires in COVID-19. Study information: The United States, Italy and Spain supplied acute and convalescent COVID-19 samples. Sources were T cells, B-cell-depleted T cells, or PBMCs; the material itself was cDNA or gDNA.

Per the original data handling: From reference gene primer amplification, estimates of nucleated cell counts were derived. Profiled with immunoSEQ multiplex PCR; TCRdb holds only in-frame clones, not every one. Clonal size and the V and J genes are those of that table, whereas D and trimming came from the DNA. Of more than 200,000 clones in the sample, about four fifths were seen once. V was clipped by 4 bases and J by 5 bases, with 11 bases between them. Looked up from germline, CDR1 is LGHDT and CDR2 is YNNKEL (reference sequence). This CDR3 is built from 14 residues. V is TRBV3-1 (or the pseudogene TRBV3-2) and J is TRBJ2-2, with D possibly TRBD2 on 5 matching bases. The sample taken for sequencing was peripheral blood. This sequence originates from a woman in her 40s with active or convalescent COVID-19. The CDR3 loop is CASSPPTTTGELFF. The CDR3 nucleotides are TGTGCCAGCAGCCCCCCGACTACTACCGGGGAGCTGTTTTTT.